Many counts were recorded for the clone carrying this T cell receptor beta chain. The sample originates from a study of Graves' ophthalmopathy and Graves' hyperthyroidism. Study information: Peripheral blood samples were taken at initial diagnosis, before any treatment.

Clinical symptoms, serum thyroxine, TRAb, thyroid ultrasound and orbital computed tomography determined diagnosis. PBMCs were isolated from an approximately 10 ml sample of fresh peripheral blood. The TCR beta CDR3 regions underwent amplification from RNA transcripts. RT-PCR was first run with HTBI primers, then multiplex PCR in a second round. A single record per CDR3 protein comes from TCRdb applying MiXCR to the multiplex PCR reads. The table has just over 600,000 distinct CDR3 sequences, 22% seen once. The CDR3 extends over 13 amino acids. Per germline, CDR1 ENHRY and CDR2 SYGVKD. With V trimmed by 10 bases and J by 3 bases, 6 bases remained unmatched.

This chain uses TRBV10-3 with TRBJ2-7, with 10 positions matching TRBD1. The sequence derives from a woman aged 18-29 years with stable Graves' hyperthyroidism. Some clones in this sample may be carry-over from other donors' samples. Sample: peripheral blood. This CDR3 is CASSGTGVYEQYF. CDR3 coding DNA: TGTGCCAGCTCGGGGACAGGGGTCTACGAGCAGTACTTC.